This T cell receptor beta chain was sequenced during a study of T cells after yellow fever vaccination. Findings and limits, study-wide: Once the booster was given, most primary-vaccination clones reappeared, at approximately 97% for CD4 and approximately 88% for CD8. A minor fraction of clonotypes spanned both CD4 and CD8 compartments.

Looked up from germline, CDR1 is MNHEY and CDR2 is SVGEGT. Trimming stripped 1 base from V and 6 bases from J, with 12 bases between. The CDR3 has 14 amino acids. 5'RACE template switching generated TCR cDNA, adding a universal primer site and UMIs. TCRdb independently ran MiXCR on the 5' RACE reads; one entry per CDR3 protein. The profile covers some 340,000 distinct CDR3 sequences, with 9.5% to 12% appearing a single time and about 3% taken by the ten largest. A word on this clonotype: Its specificity is not known.

The origin of this receptor is a man aged 18 to 30 who received the YFV17D yellow fever vaccine. The chain combines TRBV6-2 or TRBV6-3 with TRBJ1-2; D unclear. Sequenced material: CD4+ T cells sorted from PBMCs, taken 45 days after the yellow fever booster vaccination. The CDR3 sequence is CASSYFGVVDGYTF. CDR3 DNA sequence: TGTGCCAGCAGTTACTTTGGGGTTGTCGATGGCTACACCTTC.